A selection of T cell receptor beta chains follows, all from one sample in a study of regulatory T cells in long-lasting Graves disease. Using its own MiXCR run on the multiplex PCR reads, TCRdb lists one record per CDR3 protein. The sample shows roughly 450,000 distinct CDR3 sequences, 20% to 30% of them seen only once. The sequenced sample was peripheral blood mononuclear cells (PBMCs), obtained when the disease was refractory, from a patient treated with antithyroid drugs. These TCRs come from a female donor with Graves disease. The CDR3 runs from the conserved cysteine through the conserved F or W. D genes are given only for firm matches. Some rows have no size entry. The others give once, few or many, or a class for an expanded clone.

V: TRBV7-9; D: TRBD2; size: .; J: TRBJ2-1; CDR3: CASSWGGSGRRNEQFF; DNA: TGTGCCAGCAGCTGGGGGGGCAGCGGGAGACGTAATGAGCAGTTCTTC
V: TRBV6-2/TRBV6-3; D: .; size: .; J: TRBJ1-5; CDR3: CASSYPSGQPNQPQHF; DNA: TGTGCCAGCAGTTACCCGTCCGGACAGCCAAATCAGCCCCAGCATTTT
V: TRBV19; D: .; size: few; J: TRBJ2-2; CDR3: CASSIGSGELFF; DNA: TGTGCCAGTAGTATCGGGAGCGGGGAGCTGTTTTTT
V: TRBV7-8; D: .; size: many; J: TRBJ2-7; CDR3: CASSTPDSSYEQYF; DNA: TGTGCCAGCAGCACCCCCGACAGCTCCTACGAGCAGTACTTC
V: TRBV4-2; D: .; size: .; J: TRBJ2-7; CDR3: CASSQGRDTSSYEQYF; DNA: TGTGCCAGCAGCCAAGGTCGGGACACGAGCTCCTACGAGCAGTACTTC
V: TRBV15; D: .; size: few; J: TRBJ2-2; CDR3: CATSRGARANTGELFF; DNA: TGTGCCACCAGCAGAGGAGCCAGGGCAAACACCGGGGAGCTGTTTTTT
V: TRBV18; D: TRBD1; size: .; J: TRBJ1-1; CDR3: CASSPTGDREALF; DNA: TGTGCCAGCTCACCAACCGGCGACAGGGAAGCTCTCTTT
V: TRBV24-1; D: .; size: many; J: TRBJ2-5; CDR3: CATSPGGGSRETQYF; DNA: TGTGCCACCAGCCCCGGCGGGGGCTCCCGAGAGACCCAGTACTTC
V: TRBV10-3; D: TRBD1; size: .; J: TRBJ1-2; CDR3: CAINEQGANYGYTF; DNA: TGTGCCATCAATGAGCAGGGGGCCAACTATGGCTACACCTTC
V: TRBV20-1; D: TRBD2; size: few; J: TRBJ2-2; CDR3: CSARGRGKLAGSTGELFF; DNA: TGTAGTGCTAGAGGAAGGGGGAAACTAGCGGGATCCACCGGGGAGCTGTTTTTT
V: TRBV12-3/TRBV12-4; D: .; size: many; J: TRBJ2-5; CDR3: CASSLRLEKETQYF; DNA: TGTGCCAGCAGTTTGCGACTAGAAAAAGAGACCCAGTACTTC
V: TRBV15; D: .; size: .; J: TRBJ2-7; CDR3: CATSRGGPMEYEQYF; DNA: TGTGCCACCAGCAGAGGTGGTCCCATGGAATACGAGCAGTACTTC
V: TRBV20-1; D: TRBD1; size: few; J: TRBJ1-5; CDR3: CSARTGDGNQPQHF; DNA: TGCAGTGCTCGAACAGGGGATGGTAATCAGCCCCAGCATTTT
V: TRBV2; D: TRBD1; size: many; J: TRBJ1-1; CDR3: CASSGTTGGLEAFF; DNA: TGTGCCAGCAGTGGAACTACAGGGGGCTTAGAAGCTTTCTTT
V: TRBV5-5; D: TRBD1; size: .; J: TRBJ2-5; CDR3: CASSDIQGDQYF; DNA: TGTGCCAGCAGCGACATTCAGGGGGACCAGTACTTC
V: TRBV19; D: TRBD1; size: .; J: TRBJ2-3; CDR3: CASSIAGGLKDTQYF; DNA: TGTGCCAGTAGTATCGCAGGGGGCTTAAAGGATACGCAGTATTTT
V: TRBV7-9; D: .; size: .; J: TRBJ1-2; CDR3: CASSPPGLNYGYTF; DNA: TGTGCCAGCAGCCCCCCGGGCCTCAACTATGGCTACACCTTC
V: TRBV20-1; D: TRBD2; size: few; J: TRBJ2-5; CDR3: CSALSGSVGQETQYF; DNA: TGCAGTGCCCTCAGCGGGAGCGTAGGGCAAGAGACCCAGTACTTC
V: TRBV4-1; D: TRBD2; size: .; J: TRBJ2-5; CDR3: CASSHPPLTSDKETQYF; DNA: TGCGCCAGCAGCCATCCCCCCCTGACTAGCGACAAAGAGACCCAGTACTTC
V: TRBV30; D: .; size: .; J: TRBJ1-5; CDR3: CAWSVRRGNQPQHF; DNA: TGTGCCTGGAGTGTTAGGAGGGGCAATCAGCCCCAGCATTTT
V: TRBV5-6; D: TRBD2; size: few; J: TRBJ2-4; CDR3: CASFDSGSLAKNIQYF; DNA: TGTGCCAGCTTTGATAGCGGGAGTTTGGCCAAAAACATTCAGTACTTC
V: TRBV11-2; D: TRBD2; size: many; J: TRBJ2-5; CDR3: CASSLGVIASSPSGIQETQYF; DNA: TGTGCCAGCAGCTTAGGGGTGATCGCCTCCTCCCCTAGCGGAATACAAGAGACCCAGTACTTC
V: TRBV7-2; D: .; size: many; J: TRBJ1-5; CDR3: CASSSLLHSNQPQHF; DNA: TGTGCCAGCAGCTCTTTGTTACATAGCAATCAGCCCCAGCATTTT
V: TRBV12-3/TRBV12-4; D: .; size: many; J: TRBJ2-2; CDR3: CASSSQGMGYTGELFF; DNA: TGTGCCAGCAGTTCTCAGGGGATGGGGTACACCGGGGAGCTGTTTTTT
V: TRBV7-9; D: .; size: many; J: TRBJ2-5; CDR3: CASSPLDQETQYF; DNA: TGTGCCAGCAGCCCACTAGACCAAGAGACCCAGTACTTC
V: TRBV7-2; D: .; size: many; J: TRBJ1-2; CDR3: CASSLQFGGERGYTF; DNA: TGTGCCAGCAGCCTCCAATTCGGGGGGGAGCGTGGCTACACCTTC
V: TRBV19; D: TRBD1; size: .; J: TRBJ1-2; CDR3: CASSIVHRGGNGYTF; DNA: TGTGCCAGTAGTATAGTGCACAGGGGGGGTAATGGCTACACCTTC
V: TRBV2; D: .; size: many; J: TRBJ1-5; CDR3: CASSDYGQPQHF; DNA: TGTGCCAGCAGTGACTATGGGCAGCCCCAGCATTTT
V: TRBV20-1; D: .; size: few; J: TRBJ2-1; CDR3: CSARDAQGIAYNEQFF; DNA: TGCAGTGCTAGAGATGCGCAGGGGATTGCCTACAATGAGCAGTTCTTC
V: TRBV29-1; D: .; size: many; J: TRBJ1-1; CDR3: CSVVLNTEAFF; DNA: TGCAGCGTTGTCTTGAACACTGAAGCTTTCTTT
V: TRBV7-9; D: TRBD2; size: .; J: TRBJ2-5; CDR3: CASSSITSGRARETQYF; DNA: TGTGCCAGCAGCTCAATAACTAGCGGGAGGGCCCGGGAGACCCAGTACTTC
V: TRBV11-2; D: .; size: many; J: TRBJ2-7; CDR3: CASSLRPGQLYEQYF; DNA: TGTGCCAGCAGCTTAAGACCGGGACAACTCTACGAGCAGTACTTC
V: TRBV6-1; D: .; size: many; J: TRBJ2-1; CDR3: CASSAGTGSRNEQFF; DNA: TGTGCCAGCAGTGCGGGGACTGGCAGTCGCAATGAGCAGTTCTTC
V: TRBV7-2; D: TRBD2; size: few; J: TRBJ2-7; CDR3: CASSAPGAGGLYEQYF; DNA: TGTGCCAGCAGCGCCCCGGGGGCGGGAGGGCTTTACGAGCAGTACTTC
V: TRBV30; D: .; size: few; J: TRBJ2-7; CDR3: CAWSVQGGSYSYEQYF; DNA: TGTGCCTGGAGTGTACAGGGCGGGAGTTATTCCTACGAGCAGTACTTC
V: TRBV7-8; D: .; size: many; J: TRBJ2-5; CDR3: CASSLVDRAQETQYF; DNA: TGTGCCAGCAGCTTAGTAGATAGGGCACAAGAGACCCAGTACTTC
V: TRBV27; D: .; size: many; J: TRBJ1-4; CDR3: CASSRLGANEKLFF; DNA: TGTGCCAGCAGTCGATTGGGTGCTAATGAAAAACTGTTTTTT
V: TRBV6-1; D: .; size: few; J: TRBJ1-1; CDR3: CASSMTPNTEAFF; DNA: TGTGCCAGCAGCATGACACCGAACACTGAAGCTTTCTTT
V: TRBV2; D: TRBD1; size: .; J: TRBJ1-1; CDR3: CACRDRGGSTEAFF; DNA: TGTGCCTGCAGAGACAGGGGCGGGAGCACTGAAGCTTTCTTT
V: TRBV28; D: TRBD1; size: many; J: TRBJ2-7; CDR3: CASSQTGTGGGEQYF; DNA: TGTGCCAGCAGTCAAACCGGGACAGGGGGCGGGGAGCAGTACTTC
V: TRBV2; D: .; size: many; J: TRBJ1-5; CDR3: CASSDGWGGNQPQHF; DNA: TGTGCCAGCAGTGACGGGTGGGGAGGCAATCAGCCCCAGCATTTT
V: TRBV28; D: TRBD1; size: .; J: TRBJ1-3; CDR3: CASSLRWGQGNSGNTIYF; DNA: TGTGCCAGCAGTCTCCGATGGGGACAGGGGAACTCTGGAAACACTATATATTTT
V: TRBV24-1; D: .; size: .; J: TRBJ2-5; CDR3: CATSTPTKGSETQYF; DNA: TGTGCCACCAGCACCCCGACGAAGGGGTCGGAGACCCAGTACTTC
V: TRBV7-2; D: TRBD1; size: few; J: TRBJ2-6; CDR3: CASSLETGATYSGANVLTF; DNA: TGTGCCAGCAGCTTAGAGACAGGGGCTACCTACTCTGGGGCCAACGTCCTGACTTTC
V: TRBV7-2; D: .; size: many; J: TRBJ1-1; CDR3: CASSPAGYGTEAFF; DNA: TGTGCCAGCAGCCCCGCCGGTTACGGGACTGAAGCTTTCTTT
V: TRBV3-1; D: .; size: .; J: TRBJ2-5; CDR3: CASRIFRAGETQYF; DNA: TGTGCCAGCCGAATATTCAGGGCGGGAGAGACCCAGTACTTC
V: TRBV30; D: .; size: .; J: TRBJ2-7; CDR3: CAWRTKRGLGYEQYF; DNA: TGTGCCTGGAGAACCAAACGGGGTTTGGGGTACGAGCAGTACTTC
V: TRBV6-9; D: .; size: .; J: TRBJ2-2; CDR3: CASSYWRKNTGELFF; DNA: TGTGCCAGCAGTTACTGGAGGAAGAACACCGGGGAGCTGTTTTTT
V: TRBV19; D: .; size: .; J: TRBJ2-6; CDR3: CASEVGAGANVLTF; DNA: TGTGCCAGCGAAGTGGGCGCTGGGGCCAACGTCCTGACTTTC